Listed below are T cell receptor beta chains from one sample, sequenced in a study of T cells in Graves' hyperthyroidism and ophthalmopathy. MiXCR, run by TCRdb on the multiplex PCR reads, gives a single entry per CDR3 protein. The table records some 600,000 distinct CDR3 sequences, roughly 50% of them present only once. The specimen sequenced was peripheral blood or thyroid tissue (not recorded which). These TCRs come from a young woman with Graves' hyperthyroidism. The CDR3 runs from the conserved cysteine through the conserved F or W. D genes are given only for firm matches. Only part of the rows carry a size: once, few, many, or a class if the clone is expanded.

once	TRBV7-6	13	TRBJ2-7	NA	CASSSQTGYGQYF	TGTGCCAGCAGTTCCCAGACTGGCTACGGGCAGTACTTC
NA	TRBV6-1	10	TRBJ1-2	NA	CASGVEGYTF	TGTGCCAGTGGGGTGGAAGGCTACACCTTC
many	TRBV7-9	12	TRBJ1-2	NA	CAGDVWVYGYTF	TGTGCCGGCGACGTATGGGTCTATGGCTACACCTTC
NA	TRBV21-1	13	TRBJ1-4	NA	CASSTGSLENLFF	TGTGCCAGCAGCACAGGGTCCTTGGAGAACCTGTTTTTT
NA	TRBV7-8	14	TRBJ2-7	NA	CAGSLSHGSYEQYF	TGTGCCGGCAGCTTATCTCACGGCTCCTACGAGCAGTACTTC
NA	TRBV20-1	14	TRBJ1-1	NA	CSARGLRDVTEAFF	TGCAGTGCTAGAGGACTTCGGGATGTTACTGAAGCTTTCTTT
many	TRBV29-1	13	TRBJ2-5	TRBD2	CSVTPTSGGTQYF	TGCAGCGTGACCCCGACTAGCGGGGGGACCCAGTACTTC
NA	TRBV20-1	14	TRBJ2-7	NA	CSAKDSAFSYEQYF	TGCAGTGCGAAGGACAGCGCCTTCTCCTACGAGCAGTACTTC
NA	TRBV4-2	14	TRBJ1-6	NA	CASRPTEYNSPLHF	TGTGCCAGCAGACCGACCGAATATAATTCACCCCTCCACTTT
many	TRBV19	12	TRBJ1-6	NA	CASSDWDSPLHF	TGTGCCAGTAGTGATTGGGATTCACCCCTCCACTTT
NA	TRBV20-1	14	TRBJ2-5	NA	CSARDRQKQESQYF	TGCAGTGCTAGAGATCGGCAGAAACAAGAGTCCCAGTACTTC
NA	TRBV10-3	13	TRBJ2-7	NA	CASTQPSSYEQYF	TGTGCCAGCACCCAGCCCAGTTCCTACGAGCAGTACTTC
NA	TRBV7-3	17	TRBJ1-5	TRBD1	CASSQDGRGRGVQPQHF	TGTGCCAGCAGCCAAGATGGGAGGGGGCGCGGGGTTCAGCCCCAGCATTTT
many	TRBV7-9	12	TRBJ1-1	NA	CASSLQNTEAFF	TGTGCCAGCAGCTTACAGAACACTGAAGCTTTCTTT
many	TRBV2	12	TRBJ1-2	TRBD1	CARTGTADGYTF	TGTGCCCGCACCGGGACAGCGGATGGCTACACCTTC
NA	TRBV25-1	16	TRBJ2-7	TRBD2	CASSYHLGGSIYEQYF	TGTGCCAGCAGTTACCATTTAGGCGGGAGTATATACGAGCAGTACTTC
many	TRBV11-2	13	TRBJ2-7	NA	CASRPPRVQEQYF	TGTGCCAGCAGACCCCCTCGCGTGCAGGAGCAGTACTTC
NA	TRBV25-1	13	TRBJ2-7	NA	CARDDTLTYEQYF	TGTGCTAGAGACGATACACTAACCTACGAGCAGTACTTC
NA	TRBV7-8	16	TRBJ2-5	TRBD1	CASNDRQGRATETQYF	TGTGCCAGCAACGATCGACAGGGTAGGGCAACGGAGACCCAGTACTTC
few	TRBV7-8	14	TRBJ2-7	TRBD1	CASSVTGVPYEQYF	TGTGCCAGTAGTGTCACAGGGGTTCCCTACGAGCAGTACTTC
NA	TRBV6-1	17	TRBJ1-1	NA	CASREARTDYPNTEAFF	TGTGCCAGCAGGGAAGCCCGGACAGATTACCCCAACACTGAAGCTTTCTTT
few	TRBV7-2	14	TRBJ2-7	NA	CASSPGVPAYEQYF	TGTGCCAGCAGCCCAGGGGTCCCGGCGTACGAGCAGTACTTC
few	TRBV20-1	15	TRBJ1-2	NA	CSARAGMWRGSGYTF	TGCAGTGCTAGAGCGGGGATGTGGAGGGGGAGTGGCTACACCTTC
NA	TRBV12-3/TRBV12-4	13	TRBJ1-2	NA	CASTTGQGHGYTF	TGTGCCAGCACAACGGGGCAGGGGCATGGCTACACCTTC
few	TRBV7-6	14	TRBJ2-7	NA	CASTRREGAKEQYF	TGTGCCAGCACCCGCCGGGAGGGGGCAAAGGAGCAGTACTTC
NA	TRBV20-1	15	TRBJ2-3	TRBD2	CSARGASGKTDTQYF	TGCAGTGCTAGGGGGGCTAGCGGGAAAACAGATACGCAGTATTTT
NA	TRBV9	14	TRBJ1-4	NA	CASSVSGETEKLFF	TGTGCCAGCAGCGTATCTGGGGAAACCGAAAAACTGTTTTTT
NA	TRBV20-1	13	TRBJ1-1	NA	CSAKSAGWPEAFF	TGCAGTGCTAAAAGTGCAGGCTGGCCTGAAGCTTTCTTT
NA	TRBV25-1	17	TRBJ2-2	TRBD2	CASSPLRAGENTGELFF	TGTGCCAGCAGCCCCCTTAGAGCGGGAGAGAACACCGGGGAGCTGTTTTTT
few	TRBV20-1	14	TRBJ2-7	TRBD2	CSATQSGRLKEQYF	TGCAGTGCTACCCAGAGCGGGAGACTGAAAGAGCAGTACTTC
few	TRBV7-8	17	TRBJ2-7	TRBD2	CASMLLSQRLAGGKQYF	TGTGCCAGCATGCTCCTATCCCAGAGACTAGCGGGAGGGAAGCAGTACTTC
NA	TRBV29-1	15	TRBJ1-5	NA	CSAVTGGTGNQPQHF	TGCAGCGCCGTTACGGGGGGTACAGGCAATCAGCCCCAGCATTTT
few	TRBV2	14	TRBJ2-7	TRBD1	CASSSGTGNYVQYF	TGTGCCAGCAGCTCCGGGACAGGGAACTATGTGCAGTACTTC
many	TRBV29-1	13	TRBJ2-7	NA	CSVELAPSYEQYF	TGCAGCGTTGAACTAGCGCCGTCCTACGAGCAGTACTTC
few	TRBV7-3	16	TRBJ2-6	NA	CASSLTGASGANVLTF	TGTGCCAGCAGCTTAACCGGGGCGTCTGGGGCCAACGTCCTGACTTTC
few	TRBV12-3/TRBV12-4	14	TRBJ2-7	NA	CASSLTVPGYEQYF	TGTGCCAGCAGTTTAACGGTTCCTGGGTACGAGCAGTACTTC
NA	TRBV7-9	15	TRBJ2-7	NA	CASSPGTELSYEQYF	TGTGCCAGCAGCCCAGGGACCGAACTCTCCTACGAGCAGTACTTC
NA	TRBV20-1	14	TRBJ2-7	NA	CSARDLGRPYKQYF	TGCAGTGCTAGAGACCTTGGCAGGCCCTACAAGCAGTACTTC
NA	TRBV2	8	TRBJ1-5	NA	CASRTQHF	TGTGCCAGCAGAACCCAGCATTTT
few	TRBV6-6	15	TRBJ1-1	NA	CASSYGGGRNTEAFF	TGTGCCAGCAGTTACGGTGGGGGGCGTAACACTGAAGCTTTCTTT
many	TRBV10-3	13	TRBJ1-1	NA	CAISPGGYTEAFF	TGTGCCATCAGCCCGGGGGGGTACACTGAAGCTTTCTTT
NA	TRBV20-1	16	TRBJ1-2	NA	CSARDFQEGGNYGYTF	TGCAGTGCTAGAGACTTTCAGGAGGGGGGCAACTATGGCTACACCTTC
many	TRBV29-1	13	TRBJ2-7	NA	CSGRDTISYEQYF	TGCAGCGGGCGGGACACAATCTCCTACGAGCAGTACTTC
NA	TRBV14	13	TRBJ2-7	NA	CASSQNVRYEQYF	TGTGCCAGCAGCCAGAACGTTAGGTACGAGCAGTACTTC
many	TRBV7-2	14	TRBJ2-7	TRBD2	CASSSDREEYEQYF	TGTGCCAGCAGCTCGGACCGGGAGGAATACGAGCAGTACTTC
few	TRBV29-1	10	TRBJ2-5	NA	CSVEDETQYF	TGCAGCGTTGAAGATGAGACCCAGTACTTC
many	TRBV7-3	16	TRBJ2-6	NA	CASSLGSRAGANVLTF	TGTGCCAGCAGCTTAGGGAGCAGGGCTGGGGCCAACGTCCTGACTTTC
NA	TRBV25-1	13	TRBJ1-2	NA	CASSLRGVGGYTF	TGTGCCAGCAGTCTCCGGGGGGTCGGTGGCTACACCTTC
NA	TRBV7-9	12	TRBJ1-4	TRBD1	CASRGTDEKLFF	TGTGCCAGCCGAGGGACAGATGAAAAACTGTTTTTT